The rows below give T cell receptor beta chains drawn from one sample of a study of blood T cells in healthy people across ages. TCRdb itself ran the 5' RACE reads through MiXCR, one entry per CDR3 protein. In the table there are 2 million or so distinct CDR3 sequences, about 50% of which are singletons. The specimen sequenced was blood. Source of these receptors: a woman aged 40-49 years in good health. Each CDR3 is given with its conserved first and last residue. The D gene is left open where the match is weak. Expanded clones are given a class, and other clones once, few, many or no size at all.

CSARDFAGGLNEQFF,TGCAGTGCTAGAGATTTCGCGGGGGGGCTCAATGAGCAGTTCTTC,TRBJ2-1,TRBV20-1,many,TRBD2
CASSRDPSGSSYNEQYF,TGTGCCAGCAGTCGCGACCCATCAGGGAGCTCCTACAATGAGCAGTACTTC,TRBJ2-7,TRBV28,once,NA
CSARPQAAGNTIYF,TGCAGTGCTAGACCCCAGGCGGCTGGAAACACCATATATTTT,TRBJ1-3,TRBV20-1,NA,NA
CSARGTSGGVDTQYF,TGCAGTGCCAGGGGGACTAGCGGGGGAGTAGATACGCAGTATTTT,TRBJ2-3,TRBV20-1,NA,TRBD2
CASSPHGGATSDEQYF,TGTGCCAGCAGCCCCCATGGGGGGGCGACCTCCGACGAGCAGTACTTC,TRBJ2-7,TRBV4-2,NA,NA
CATSDRTSASTDTQYF,TGTGCCACCAGTGACAGAACCTCCGCTAGCACAGATACGCAGTATTTT,TRBJ2-3,TRBV24-1,few,NA
CSARDRRGGPYEQYF,TGCAGTGCTAGAGATCGGCGGGGGGGGCCCTACGAGCAGTACTTC,TRBJ2-7,TRBV20-1,NA,TRBD2
CSARGAGGLTQYF,TGCAGTGCCCGAGGAGCGGGGGGGCTTACCCAGTACTTC,TRBJ2-5,TRBV20-1,few,TRBD2
CASSQRSGGANNEQFF,TGTGCCAGCAGCCAACGTAGCGGGGGGGCCAACAATGAGCAGTTCTTC,TRBJ2-1,TRBV4-2,NA,TRBD2
CASSRPTGMGGYTF,TGTGCCAGCAGCAGACCGACAGGGATGGGCGGCTACACCTTC,TRBJ1-2,TRBV7-9,NA,TRBD1
CASGWAGGREYF,TGTGCCAGCGGATGGGCTGGGGGACGGGAGTATTTT,TRBJ2-3,TRBV12-3/TRBV12-4,few,NA
CASTRTSGGQETQYF,TGTGCCAGCACCAGGACTAGCGGGGGGCAAGAGACCCAGTACTTC,TRBJ2-5,TRBV2,few,TRBD2
CASSQDRGGLDTQYF,TGTGCCAGCAGCCAGGACAGGGGCGGGTTGGATACGCAGTATTTT,TRBJ2-3,TRBV9,NA,TRBD1
CASSPRGGALRTDTQYF,TGCGCCAGCAGCCCTCGCGGGGGGGCCTTACGCACAGATACGCAGTATTTT,TRBJ2-3,TRBV4-3,NA,TRBD2
CASSRDGYQETQYF,TGCGCCAGCAGCCGCGACGGGTACCAAGAGACCCAGTACTTC,TRBJ2-5,TRBV5-1,few,NA
CASSVYRGSNQPQHF,TGTGCCAGCAGCGTCTACAGGGGAAGCAATCAGCCCCAGCATTTT,TRBJ1-5,TRBV27,few,TRBD1
CASSEAEGDTQYF,TGCGCCAGCAGTGAAGCGGAGGGTGATACGCAGTATTTT,TRBJ2-3,TRBV10-1,NA,NA
CSAKQQGPTEAFF,TGCAGTGCTAAGCAACAGGGCCCGACTGAAGCTTTCTTT,TRBJ1-1,TRBV20-1,NA,NA
CASTTGASTHNEQFF,TGTGCCAGCACTACCGGGGCTTCGACCCACAATGAGCAGTTCTTC,TRBJ2-1,TRBV11-2,NA,NA
CASSLGTVGLWGYTF,TGTGCCAGCAGTCTCGGGACTGTCGGTTTATGGGGCTACACCTTC,TRBJ1-2,TRBV12-3/TRBV12-4,NA,NA
CSALRTGYGETQYF,TGCAGTGCCCTCAGGACAGGATATGGAGAGACCCAGTACTTC,TRBJ2-5,TRBV20-1,NA,TRBD1
CSARSIPVPAIATNEKLFF,TGCAGTGCTCGGAGCATACCGGTTCCCGCGATCGCAACTAATGAAAAACTGTTTTTT,TRBJ1-4,TRBV20-1,NA,NA
CASSVRQGHSPLHF,TGTGCCAGCAGTGTTAGACAGGGCCATTCACCCCTCCACTTT,TRBJ1-6,TRBV6-1,NA,TRBD1
CSVEFFPGQVNYGYTF,TGCAGCGTTGAATTCTTCCCGGGACAGGTTAACTATGGCTACACCTTC,TRBJ1-2,TRBV29-1,few,TRBD1
CASSSGGDSYEQYF,TGTGCCAGCAGCTCCGGGGGGGACTCCTACGAGCAGTACTTC,TRBJ2-7,TRBV13,NA,TRBD2
CASSLAQERGKNIQYF,TGTGCCAGCAGCTTAGCGCAGGAGCGGGGGAAAAACATTCAGTACTTC,TRBJ2-4,TRBV7-2,NA,TRBD2
CASRDNIAGGRETQYF,TGTGCCAGCAGGGATAACATAGCGGGGGGTCGGGAGACCCAGTACTTC,TRBJ2-5,TRBV13,NA,TRBD2
CASSLDNQPQHF,TGTGCCAGCAGTTTGGACAATCAGCCCCAGCATTTT,TRBJ1-5,TRBV12-3/TRBV12-4,many,NA
CASSYPSTIGGLDEQFF,TGTGCCAGCAGTTACCCCTCGACTATCGGGGGCTTGGATGAGCAGTTCTTC,TRBJ2-1,TRBV6-2/TRBV6-3,NA,NA
CATSDRGTDEYGYTF,TGTGCCACCAGTGACCGTGGGACGGACGAATATGGCTACACCTTC,TRBJ1-2,TRBV24-1,NA,NA
CASSDSLLDRNYGYTF,TGTGCCAGCAGTGATTCCTTGCTGGACAGAAACTATGGCTACACCTTC,TRBJ1-2,TRBV28,NA,NA
CASSSSWDQPQHF,TGTGCCAGCAGCAGTAGTTGGGATCAGCCCCAGCATTTT,TRBJ1-5,TRBV7-2,few,NA
CASSGGQSANYGYTF,TGTGCCAGCAGCGGAGGGCAGTCCGCTAACTATGGCTACACCTTC,TRBJ1-2,TRBV7-8,NA,NA
CASTAVWGQGIDTQYF,TGTGCCAGCACCGCTGTCTGGGGACAGGGGATAGATACGCAGTATTTT,TRBJ2-3,TRBV27,NA,TRBD1
CASSPVPRAHNEQFF,TGTGCCAGCAGCCCAGTTCCCAGGGCCCACAATGAGCAGTTCTTC,TRBJ2-1,TRBV3-1,NA,NA
CSARRDTGKNIQYF,TGCAGCGCCCGAAGGGATACGGGCAAAAACATTCAGTACTTC,TRBJ2-4,TRBV29-1,many,NA
CAISEKAGVGEKLFF,TGTGCCATCAGTGAGAAGGCAGGGGTCGGTGAAAAACTGTTTTTT,TRBJ1-4,TRBV10-3,NA,NA
CASSGDSNYNEQFF,TGTGCCAGCAGTGGGGACTCCAACTACAATGAGCAGTTCTTC,TRBJ2-1,TRBV5-6,NA,NA
CASSLERGPTGTGANVLTF,TGCGCCAGCAGCCTGGAAAGGGGCCCCACAGGGACTGGGGCCAACGTCCTGACTTTC,TRBJ2-6,TRBV4-1,NA,NA
CASRSGTFYGYTF,TGTGCCAGCAGGTCCGGGACATTCTATGGCTACACCTTC,TRBJ1-2,TRBV28,NA,NA
CASTPQGQPQHF,TGTGCCAGCACCCCACAGGGACAGCCCCAGCATTTT,TRBJ1-5,TRBV28,NA,NA
CATSRRTGANTQYF,TGTGCCACCAGCAGACGGACAGGGGCGAATACGCAGTATTTT,TRBJ2-3,TRBV15,few,TRBD1
CASSPRIVLAENIQYF,TGTGCCAGCAGCCCACGGATCGTACTAGCCGAAAACATTCAGTACTTC,TRBJ2-4,TRBV7-8,NA,NA
CASSSTVGGSWGYEQYF,TGTGCCAGCAGCTCCACTGTCGGGGGCAGTTGGGGCTACGAGCAGTACTTC,TRBJ2-7,TRBV7-2,few,NA
CASSFGTVLNEQFF,TGTGCCAGCAGCTTCGGGACAGTGTTAAATGAGCAGTTCTTC,TRBJ2-1,TRBV7-8,few,TRBD1
CSVAGITGAFF,TGCAGCGTTGCCGGGATAACTGGAGCTTTCTTT,TRBJ1-1,TRBV29-1,NA,NA
CASSLDASDYNEQFF,TGCGCCAGCAGCTTGGACGCTAGCGACTACAATGAGCAGTTCTTC,TRBJ2-1,TRBV5-1,NA,NA
CASSFVDRGGNQPQHF,TGCGCCAGCAGCTTCGTGGACAGGGGTGGAAATCAGCCCCAGCATTTT,TRBJ1-5,TRBV5-1,once,TRBD1
CASNRSPSEDTQYF,TGTGCCAGCAATCGGTCCCCCTCCGAGGATACGCAGTATTTT,TRBJ2-3,TRBV6-5,NA,NA
CASSQDWTVPSYEQYF,TGCGCCAGCAGCCAAGATTGGACAGTCCCTTCCTACGAGCAGTACTTC,TRBJ2-7,TRBV4-3,NA,NA
CAVSGGLAGQETQYF,TGTGCCGTCTCGGGGGGACTAGCGGGGCAAGAGACCCAGTACTTC,TRBJ2-5,TRBV2,NA,TRBD2